This entry describes one T cell receptor (beta chain). Its antigen remains undetermined. Nothing much larger sits one base from this clone, and base qualities are not available. The CDR3 starts with the cysteine, ends with the phenylalanine, and has 17 residues. Of all the DNA, just the CDR3 is kept, 51 bases in frame from base 1. The germline V and J ends show losses of 5 bases and 0 bases respectively, and no gene match explains 12 bases of the junction. CDR1 and CDR2 were assigned from the germline V gene (reference sequence) as SEHNR and FQNEAQ. Ficoll-Paque density gradient centrifugation was used to isolate PBMCs. Sequencing was carried out with an Illumina NovaSeq 6000. cDNA libraries for TCRalpha and TCRbeta were prepared by 5'RACE using constant-segment primers, with sample barcodes and unique molecular identifiers added. RNA was extracted from every sample with Trizol reagent. Libraries were amplified in two PCR steps, with a second sample barcode and Illumina TruSeq adapters added in the second step. Sequencing of the libraries was done on an Illumina NovaSeq, producing 2 x 150 bp paired-end reads. In the original analysis: The reads were demultiplexed and collapsed into UMI-guided consensus sequences using migec v1.2.7. Using mixcr v2.1.11, UMI consensuses were aligned to TRA and TRB V and J templates and then assembled into clonotypes. A clonotype was counted as expanded or contracted only when both edgeR and NoisET called the clonotype significant, with the noise models trained on biological replicates. For edgeR calls, a false discovery rate-adjusted p below 0.01 and a log2 fold-change threshold of 1 were applied. As an exploratory analysis of dynamics, max-normalized trajectories of the 1000 most abundant clonotypes were examined with PCA combined with hierarchical clustering. Each responding clone was given a CD4 or CD8 phenotype based on the CD4+ and CD8+ repertoires, which had been sequenced separately. The public reads were quality trimmed at Q25 with fastp and then assembled into clones with MiXCR by TCRdb, keeping productive beta chains. Entries are consolidated by CDR3 protein sequence, retaining the most common genes and DNA. The V and J calls, along with clone size, are taken from TCRdb and not from the paper's own processing. Recorded for this sample are over 120,000 distinct CDR3 sequences; under 7% of them occurred a single time. The ten biggest clones cover just over 2% of the sample.

This entry belongs to a study of T-cell memory formation after mild COVID-19 (dated by TCRdb to 2020 to 2022). A note on the overall study: Most TCR sequence clusters were specific to one of the two donors. The cohort was made up of two young adult volunteers, one female and one male, who were previously healthy. In two donors, T-cell clones that expanded and contracted after mild COVID-19 were tracked by sequencing TCRalpha and TCRbeta repertoires over time. Results the study describes overall, beyond this receptor: Some responding clones were detected in pre-infection memory, which suggested that pre-existing cross-reactive memory T cells had joined the SARS-CoV-2 response. Whether the second-wave clones peaking on day 37 were SARS-CoV-2 specific was not confirmed. Balanced CD4/CD8 phenotypes were observed for clones contracting from day 15 to 85, whereas a bias towards CD4+ was observed for a second wave of clones expanding from day 15 to 37. Contracting CD4+ clones were found mainly in CM and EM memory subsets, while CD8+ clones were enriched in EMRA. Only a couple of mild cases were covered by the study, and larger cohorts that include severe cases with pre-infection samples were considered necessary.

This clonotype was obtained from an adult woman who had mild COVID-19 (a few samples of this study predate the infection). The sample titles of this study are shuffled in the database, so cell type and time point are left out; the donor was told from shared clones. The chain is made from TRBV7-9 and TRBJ2-5, with 7 central nucleotides matching TRBD2. The sample comprised PBMCs or a T cell subset sorted from them (not recorded which). Here is the DNA: TGTGCCAGCAGCCCAGGGCGGGAGTCGGGGCACCAAGAGACCCAGTACTTC. It translates to CASSPGRESGHQETQYF.